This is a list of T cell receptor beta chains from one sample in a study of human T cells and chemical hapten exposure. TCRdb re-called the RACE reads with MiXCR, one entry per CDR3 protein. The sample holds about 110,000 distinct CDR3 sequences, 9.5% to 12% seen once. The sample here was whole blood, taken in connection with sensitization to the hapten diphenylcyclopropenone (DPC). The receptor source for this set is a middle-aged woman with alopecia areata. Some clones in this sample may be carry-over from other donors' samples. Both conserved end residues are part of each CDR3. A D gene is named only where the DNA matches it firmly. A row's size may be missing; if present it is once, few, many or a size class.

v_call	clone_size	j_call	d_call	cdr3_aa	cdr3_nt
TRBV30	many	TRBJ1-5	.	CAWRAGYSNQPQHF	TGTGCCTGGAGGGCAGGGTATAGCAATCAGCCCCAGCATTTT
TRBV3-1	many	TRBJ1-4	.	CASSQYGSGGTNEKLFF	TGTGCCAGCAGCCAATACGGGTCCGGGGGAACTAATGAAAAACTGTTTTTT
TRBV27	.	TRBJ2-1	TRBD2	CASNFASGNEQFF	TGTGCCAGCAACTTCGCTAGCGGGAATGAGCAGTTCTTC
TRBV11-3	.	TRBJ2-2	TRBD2	CASSLDGTSGELFF	TGTGCCAGCAGCTTGGACGGGACTAGCGGGGAGCTGTTTTTT
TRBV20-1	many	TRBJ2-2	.	CSARLGTGELFF	TGCAGTGCCCGACTAGGGACCGGGGAGCTGTTTTTT
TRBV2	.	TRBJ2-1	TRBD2	CASSERWLAGDEQFF	TGTGCCAGCAGTGAACGGTGGCTAGCGGGAGATGAGCAGTTCTTC
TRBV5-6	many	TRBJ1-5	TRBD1	CASSKDRGATPQHF	TGTGCCAGCAGCAAAGACAGGGGAGCTACGCCCCAGCATTTT
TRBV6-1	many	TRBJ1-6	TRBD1	CASRRDRDHYNSPLHF	TGTGCCAGCAGACGGGACAGGGACCACTATAATTCACCCCTCCACTTT
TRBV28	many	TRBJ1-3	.	CASTHPPLGGNTIYF	TGTGCCAGCACCCATCCCCCTCTGGGAGGAAACACCATATATTTT
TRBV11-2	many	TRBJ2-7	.	CASNNRGADHEQYF	TGTGCCAGCAATAATCGGGGGGCTGATCACGAGCAGTACTTC
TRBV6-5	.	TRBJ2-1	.	CASKTAAISYNEQFF	TGTGCCAGCAAGACGGCTGCTATTTCCTACAATGAGCAGTTCTTC
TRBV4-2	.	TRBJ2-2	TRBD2	CASSQGRGGLDTGELFF	TGTGCCAGCAGCCAAGGACGGGGGGGCCTGGACACCGGGGAGCTGTTTTTT
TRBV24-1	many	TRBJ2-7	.	CATSPGTGLYEQYF	TGTGCCACCAGTCCGGGCACGGGGCTTTACGAGCAGTACTTC
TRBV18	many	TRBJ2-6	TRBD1	CASSPRQGATGANVLTF	TGTGCCAGCTCACCTCGGCAGGGGGCGACCGGGGCCAACGTCCTGACTTTC
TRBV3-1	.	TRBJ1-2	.	CASSQDWTGYTF	TGTGCCAGCAGCCAAGATTGGACTGGCTACACCTTC
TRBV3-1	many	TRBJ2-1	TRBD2	CASSPTSVSYNEQFF	TGTGCCAGCAGCCCTACTAGCGTTAGCTACAATGAGCAGTTCTTC
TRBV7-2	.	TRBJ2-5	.	CASSLVFGANRETQYF	TGTGCCAGCAGCTTAGTTTTTGGGGCCAATCGAGAGACCCAGTACTTC
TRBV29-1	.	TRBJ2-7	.	CSVEAWGATSYEQYF	TGCAGCGTTGAGGCCTGGGGGGCCACCTCCTACGAGCAGTACTTC
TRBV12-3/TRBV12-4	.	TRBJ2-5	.	CASSFASGETQYF	TGTGCCAGCAGTTTCGCCAGCGGGGAGACCCAGTACTTC
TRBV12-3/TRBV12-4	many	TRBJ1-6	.	CASSSSASSYNSPLHF	TGTGCCAGCAGTTCCTCGGCGAGCTCCTATAATTCACCCCTCCACTTT
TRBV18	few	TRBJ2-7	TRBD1	CASSNQQGVSYEQYF	TGTGCCAGCTCCAACCAGCAGGGGGTCTCCTACGAGCAGTACTTC
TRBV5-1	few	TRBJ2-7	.	CASSQGDFPYEQYF	TGCGCCAGCAGCCAGGGGGACTTCCCCTACGAGCAGTACTTC
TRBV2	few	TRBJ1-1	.	CASSQRQVNTEAFF	TGTGCCAGCAGTCAGCGACAGGTGAACACTGAAGCTTTCTTT
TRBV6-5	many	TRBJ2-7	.	CASRPGGAGYEQYF	TGTGCCAGCAGGCCCGGAGGCGCTGGCTACGAGCAGTACTTC